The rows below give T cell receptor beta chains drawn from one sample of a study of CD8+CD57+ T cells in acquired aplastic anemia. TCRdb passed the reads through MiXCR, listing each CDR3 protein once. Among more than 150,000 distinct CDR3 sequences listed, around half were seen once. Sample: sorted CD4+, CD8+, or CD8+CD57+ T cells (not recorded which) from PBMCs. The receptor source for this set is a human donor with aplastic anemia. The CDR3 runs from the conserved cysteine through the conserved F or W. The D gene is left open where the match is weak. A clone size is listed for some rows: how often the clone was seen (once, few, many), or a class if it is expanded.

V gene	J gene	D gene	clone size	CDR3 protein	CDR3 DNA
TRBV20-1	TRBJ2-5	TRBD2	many	CSAQTPPTSGGRTQETQYF	TGCAGTGCCCAGACCCCTCCGACTAGCGGGGGCCGCACCCAGGAGACCCAGTACTTC
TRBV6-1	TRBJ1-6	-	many	CASSRDTLNSPLHF	TGTGCCAGTTCCCGGGACACCTTGAATTCACCCCTCCACTTT
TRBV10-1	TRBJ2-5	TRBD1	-	CASSEGTEGTQYF	TGCGCCAGCAGTGAGGGGACAGAAGGGACCCAGTACTTC
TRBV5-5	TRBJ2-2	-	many	CASSGGQGRVTGELFF	TGTGCCAGCAGCGGTGGGCAGGGGCGGGTCACCGGGGAGCTGTTTTTT
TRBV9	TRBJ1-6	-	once	CASSVSIQGWPNSPLHF	TGTGCCAGCAGCGTAAGTATACAGGGATGGCCCAATTCACCCCTCCACTTT
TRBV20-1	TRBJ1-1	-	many	CSARMGASAFF	TGCAGTGCTAGAATGGGGGCCTCAGCTTTCTTT
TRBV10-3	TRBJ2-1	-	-	CAISDLGEVGQFF	TGTGCCATCAGTGACCTAGGAGAGGTTGGGCAGTTCTTC
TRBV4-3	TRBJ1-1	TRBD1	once	CASSQRTGRGAFF	TGCGCCAGCAGCCAACGGACAGGGAGAGGCGCTTTCTTT
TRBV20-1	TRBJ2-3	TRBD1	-	CSAGSGGSDTQYF	TGCAGTGCTGGATCAGGGGGATCGGATACGCAGTATTTT
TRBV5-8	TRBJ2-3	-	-	CASSVTDTQYF	TGTGCCAGCAGCGTCACAGATACGCAGTATTTT
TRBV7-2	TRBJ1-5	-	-	CASSVDRFQPQHF	TGTGCCAGCAGCGTCGACAGGTTTCAGCCCCAGCATTTT
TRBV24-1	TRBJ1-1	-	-	CATSDRVDTEAFF	TGTGCCACCAGTGACAGGGTGGACACTGAAGCTTTCTTT
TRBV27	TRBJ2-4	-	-	CASRLANIQYF	TGTGCCAGCAGATTAGCTAACATTCAGTACTTC
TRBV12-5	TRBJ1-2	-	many	CASAQDVYGYTF	TGTGCTAGTGCCCAGGACGTCTATGGCTACACCTTC
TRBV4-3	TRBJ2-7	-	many	CASSQLGSYEQYF	TGCGCCAGCAGCCAACTGGGGTCCTACGAGCAGTACTTC
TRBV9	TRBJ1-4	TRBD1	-	CASSLGQGAGGEKLFF	TGTGCCAGCAGCCTGGGCCAGGGGGCAGGTGGTGAAAAACTGTTTTTT
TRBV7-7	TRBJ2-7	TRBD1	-	CASSVTGGYEQYF	TGTGCCAGCAGCGTGACAGGGGGCTACGAGCAGTACTTC
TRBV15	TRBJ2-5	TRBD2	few	CATSTTSGLEETQYF	TGTGCCACCAGTACGACTAGCGGATTAGAAGAGACCCAGTACTTC
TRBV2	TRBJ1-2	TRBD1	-	CASSLGQGYTF	TGTGCCAGCAGCCTGGGACAGGGCTACACCTTC
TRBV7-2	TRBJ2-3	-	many	CASSLRERPSDTQYF	TGTGCCAGCAGCCTTCGGGAGAGACCGTCCGATACGCAGTATTTT
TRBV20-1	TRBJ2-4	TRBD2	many	CSARSLGLSIAKNIQYF	TGCAGTGCTAGAAGTTTGGGACTATCCATAGCCAAAAACATTCAGTACTTC
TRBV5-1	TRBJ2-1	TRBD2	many	CASSPGTSGRGEQFF	TGCGCCAGCAGCCCAGGGACTAGCGGGAGAGGTGAGCAGTTCTTC
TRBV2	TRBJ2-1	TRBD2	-	CASTAGLEQFF	TGTGCCAGCACGGCGGGACTAGAGCAGTTCTTC
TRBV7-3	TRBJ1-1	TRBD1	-	CASRPPGQGNTEAFF	TGTGCCAGCAGACCACCGGGACAGGGGAACACTGAAGCTTTCTTT
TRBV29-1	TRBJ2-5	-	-	CSVAGMRQETQYF	TGCAGCGTTGCCGGGATGCGGCAAGAGACCCAGTACTTC
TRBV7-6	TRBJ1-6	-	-	CASSRTPTGSNSPLHF	TGTGCCAGCAGCCGTACCCCGACAGGATCAAATTCACCCCTCCACTTT
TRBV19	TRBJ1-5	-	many	CASRAERLGGNQPQHF	TGTGCCAGTAGGGCTGAAAGATTGGGGGGCAATCAGCCCCAGCATTTT
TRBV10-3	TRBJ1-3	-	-	CAISRSGGAGAGNTIYF	TGCGCCATCAGTCGTTCTGGGGGGGCAGGGGCTGGAAACACCATATATTTT
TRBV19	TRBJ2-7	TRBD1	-	CASSRQGKNEQYF	TGTGCCAGTAGTAGACAGGGGAAAAACGAGCAGTACTTC
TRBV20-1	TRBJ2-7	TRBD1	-	CSAAPGQGPYEQYF	TGCAGTGCTGCACCGGGACAGGGACCCTACGAGCAGTACTTC
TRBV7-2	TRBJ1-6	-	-	CASSLGGVSSYNSPLHF	TGTGCCAGCAGCTTAGGGGGGGTTAGCTCCTATAATTCACCCCTCCACTTT
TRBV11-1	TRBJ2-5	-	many	CASSSSHQAETQYF	TGTGCCAGCAGCTCTTCACATCAAGCCGAGACCCAGTACTTC
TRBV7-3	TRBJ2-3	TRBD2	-	CASNPGTSVTDTQYF	TGTGCCAGCAACCCCGGGACTAGCGTGACAGATACGCAGTATTTT
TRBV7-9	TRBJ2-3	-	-	CASSFDRDTQYF	TGTGCCAGCAGCTTCGACAGGGATACGCAGTATTTT
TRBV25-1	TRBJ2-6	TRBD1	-	CASSGAGTGFSGANVLTF	TGTGCCAGCAGTGGTGCCGGGACAGGCTTCTCTGGGGCCAACGTCCTGACTTTC
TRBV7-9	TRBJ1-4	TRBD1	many	CASSSTTGGHEKLFF	TGTGCCAGCAGCTCCACTACAGGGGGCCATGAAAAACTGTTTTTT
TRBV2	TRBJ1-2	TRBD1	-	CASRDDRAGGYTF	TGTGCCAGCAGAGACGACAGGGCGGGCGGCTACACCTTC
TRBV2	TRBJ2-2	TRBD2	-	CASSLAGMNTGELFF	TGTGCCAGCAGCTTAGCGGGGATGAACACCGGGGAGCTGTTTTTT
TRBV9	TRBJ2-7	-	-	CASSVKQVSYEQYF	TGTGCCAGCAGCGTCAAACAGGTATCCTACGAGCAGTACTTC
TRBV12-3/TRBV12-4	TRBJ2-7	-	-	CASSLRVGERGYEQYF	TGTGCCAGCAGTTTAAGGGTCGGGGAGAGGGGCTACGAGCAGTACTTC
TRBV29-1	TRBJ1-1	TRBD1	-	CSVGQGVEAFF	TGCAGCGTTGGACAGGGGGTTGAAGCTTTCTTT
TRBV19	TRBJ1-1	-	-	CASSIDRNAEAFF	TGTGCCAGTAGTATTGACAGGAACGCTGAAGCTTTCTTT
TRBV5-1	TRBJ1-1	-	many	CASKPGMNTEAFF	TGCGCCAGCAAGCCAGGGATGAACACTGAAGCTTTCTTT
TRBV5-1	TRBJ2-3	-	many	CASSFTDTQYF	TGCGCCAGCAGCTTCACAGATACGCAGTATTTT
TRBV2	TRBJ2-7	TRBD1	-	CASSEGGQGYEQYF	TGTGCCAGCAGTGAAGGGGGACAGGGCTACGAGCAGTACTTC
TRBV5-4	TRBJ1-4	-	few	CASSLGGGGQSGEKLFF	TGTGCCAGCAGCTTGGGTGGCGGGGGGCAGAGTGGGGAAAAACTGTTTTTT
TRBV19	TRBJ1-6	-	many	CASSIFEGSSYNSPLHF	TGTGCCAGTAGTATCTTCGAGGGGAGCTCCTATAATTCACCCCTCCACTTT